This T cell receptor (beta chain) was sequenced in a study of blood T cell repertoires in COVID-19. At the level of the study: From the United States, Italy and Spain came samples of acute and convalescent COVID-19.

Allocation to cohorts depended on clinical history reported by the participants. Each recovered donor of Cohort 3 presented with two negative PCRs, clearance, or symptom resolution. In the original workflow: Nucleated cell counts were estimated from reference gene primer amplification. The repertoire was sequenced with immunoSEQ multiplex PCR; TCRdb's copy has only in-frame clones and lacks some. That table supplies the V and J calls and clone size; D and trimming were determined from the DNA. The table records around 330,000 clones, around nine tenths of them present only once. V lost 4 bases and J lost 0; bases outside the gene matches: 3. In germline, CDR1 is SGDLS, CDR2 YYNGEE. There are 15 residues in the CDR3.

This receptor was obtained from a woman aged 40-49 years who had recovered from COVID-19. This chain uses TRBV9 with TRBJ2-1, with TRBD2 matching 8 bases. Sequenced input: PBMCs or T cells enriched from blood (not recorded which). Written as DNA, the CDR3 is TGTGCCAGCAGCAGTAGCGGGGACTCCTACAATGAGCAGTTCTTC. It is translated as CASSSSGDSYNEQFF.